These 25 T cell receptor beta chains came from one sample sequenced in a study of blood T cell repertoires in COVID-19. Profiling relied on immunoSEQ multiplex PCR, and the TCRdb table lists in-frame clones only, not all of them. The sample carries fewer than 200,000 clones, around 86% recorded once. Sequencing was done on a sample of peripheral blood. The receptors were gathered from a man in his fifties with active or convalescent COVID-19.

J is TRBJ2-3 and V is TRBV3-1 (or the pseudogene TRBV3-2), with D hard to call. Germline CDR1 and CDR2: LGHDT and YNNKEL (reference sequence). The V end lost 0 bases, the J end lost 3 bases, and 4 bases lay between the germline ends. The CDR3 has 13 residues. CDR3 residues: CASSQEYTDTQYF. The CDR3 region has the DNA TGTGCCAGCAGCCAAGAATATACAGATACGCAGTATTTT.

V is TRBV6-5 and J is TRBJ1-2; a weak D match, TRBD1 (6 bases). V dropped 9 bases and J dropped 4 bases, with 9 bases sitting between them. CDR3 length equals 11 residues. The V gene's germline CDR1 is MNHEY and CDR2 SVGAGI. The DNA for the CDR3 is TGTGCCAGACAGGGCTGCTATGGCTACACCTTC. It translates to CARQGCYGYTF.

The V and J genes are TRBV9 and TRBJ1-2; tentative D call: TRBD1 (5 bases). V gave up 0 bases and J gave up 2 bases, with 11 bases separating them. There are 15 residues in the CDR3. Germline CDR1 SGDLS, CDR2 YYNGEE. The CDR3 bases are TGTGCCAGCAGCGTAGATTATGGGGCGAACTATGGCTACACCTTC. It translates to CASSVDYGANYGYTF.

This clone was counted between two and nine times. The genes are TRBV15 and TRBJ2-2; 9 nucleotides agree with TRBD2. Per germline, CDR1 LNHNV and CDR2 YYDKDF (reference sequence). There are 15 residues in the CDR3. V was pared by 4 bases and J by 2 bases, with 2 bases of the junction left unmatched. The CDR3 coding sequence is TGTGCCACCAGCATTCTAGCGGGAAACACCGGGGAGCTGTTTTTT. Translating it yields CATSILAGNTGELFF.

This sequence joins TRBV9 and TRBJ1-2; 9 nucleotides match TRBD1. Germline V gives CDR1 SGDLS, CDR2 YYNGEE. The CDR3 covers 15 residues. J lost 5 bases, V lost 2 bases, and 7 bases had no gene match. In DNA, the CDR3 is TGTGCCAGCAGCGTCCGGGACAGGGCCCTTTATGGCTACACCTTC. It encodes CASSVRDRALYGYTF.

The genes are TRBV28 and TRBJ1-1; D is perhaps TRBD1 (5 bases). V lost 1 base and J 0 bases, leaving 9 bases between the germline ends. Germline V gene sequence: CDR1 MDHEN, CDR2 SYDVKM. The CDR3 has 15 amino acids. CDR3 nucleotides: TGTGCCAGCAGTTTATACAAGGGGATGAACACTGAAGCTTTCTTT. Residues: CASSLYKGMNTEAFF.

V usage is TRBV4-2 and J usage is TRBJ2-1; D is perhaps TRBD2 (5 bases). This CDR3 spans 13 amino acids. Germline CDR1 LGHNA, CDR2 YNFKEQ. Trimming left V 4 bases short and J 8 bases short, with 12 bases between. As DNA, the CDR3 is TGTGCCAGCAGCCCGCTTACCGGGGATGAGCAGTTCTTC. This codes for CASSPLTGDEQFF.

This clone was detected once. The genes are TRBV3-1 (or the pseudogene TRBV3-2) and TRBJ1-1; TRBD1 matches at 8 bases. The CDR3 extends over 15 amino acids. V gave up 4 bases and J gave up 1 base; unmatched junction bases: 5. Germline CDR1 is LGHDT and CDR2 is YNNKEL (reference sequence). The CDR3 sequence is CASSPETGENTEAFF. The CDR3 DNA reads TGTGCCAGCAGCCCGGAGACAGGGGAGAACACTGAAGCTTTCTTT.

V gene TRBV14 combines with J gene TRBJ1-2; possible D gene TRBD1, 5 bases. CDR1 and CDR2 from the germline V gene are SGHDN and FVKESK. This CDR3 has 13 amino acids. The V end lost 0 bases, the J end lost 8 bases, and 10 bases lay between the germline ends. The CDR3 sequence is CASSQDLGGGYTF. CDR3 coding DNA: TGTGCCAGCAGCCAAGATTTGGGGGGGGGCTACACCTTC.

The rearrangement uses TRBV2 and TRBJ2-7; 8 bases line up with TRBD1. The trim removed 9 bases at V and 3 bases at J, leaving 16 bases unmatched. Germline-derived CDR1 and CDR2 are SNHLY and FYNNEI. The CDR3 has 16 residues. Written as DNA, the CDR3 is TGTGCCAGTCAGGGGATACCCGGGACAGGATTCTACGAGCAGTACTTC. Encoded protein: CASQGIPGTGFYEQYF.

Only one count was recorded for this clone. The CDR3 DNA reads TGTGCCAGCCATGGGACAGGGGACGAGACCCAGTACTTC. Translation gives CASHGTGDETQYF. The genes are TRBV27 and TRBJ2-5; 10 bases line up with TRBD1. CDR1 is MNHEY and CDR2 is SMNVEV in the germline V gene (reference sequence). The CDR3 contains 13 residues. V trimming: 8 bases; J trimming: 5 bases; junction bases outside the gene matches: 5.

The CDR3 DNA follows: TGTGCCAGCAGCAAAGAGAGGGCCAGGGGAAACACTGAAGCTTTCTTT. As protein: CASSKERARGNTEAFF. The V gene is TRBV21-1, the J gene TRBJ1-1; TRBD1 reflects the table's D call only, with no check against the DNA. TRBV21-1 is deemed a pseudogene. CDR3 length: 16 residues.

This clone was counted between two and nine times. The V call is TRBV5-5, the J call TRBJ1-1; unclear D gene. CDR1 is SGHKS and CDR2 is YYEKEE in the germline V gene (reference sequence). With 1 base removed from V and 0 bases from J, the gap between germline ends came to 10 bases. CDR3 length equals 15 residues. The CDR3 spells CASSLWWSMNTEAFF. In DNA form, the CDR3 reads TGTGCCAGCAGCTTGTGGTGGAGCATGAACACTGAAGCTTTCTTT.

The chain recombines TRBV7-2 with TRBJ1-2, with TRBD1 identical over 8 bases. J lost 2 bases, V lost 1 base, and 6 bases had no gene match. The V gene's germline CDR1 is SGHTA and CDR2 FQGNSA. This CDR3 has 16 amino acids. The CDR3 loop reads CASSLGRGLLNYGYTF. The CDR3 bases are TGTGCCAGCAGCTTAGGCAGGGGGCTTTTAAACTATGGCTACACCTTC. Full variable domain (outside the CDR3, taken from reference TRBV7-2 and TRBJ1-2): GAGVSQSPSNKVTEKGKDVELRCDPISGHTALYWYRQSLGQGLEFLIYFQGNSAPDKSGLPSDRFSAERTGGSVSTLTIQRTQQEDSAVYLCASSLGRGLLNYGYTFGSGTRLTVV.

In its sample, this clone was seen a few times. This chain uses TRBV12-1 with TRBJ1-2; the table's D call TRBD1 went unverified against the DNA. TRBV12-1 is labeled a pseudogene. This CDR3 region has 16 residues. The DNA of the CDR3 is TGTGCCAGCAGCCCTCCGGGGACAGGGTATAACTATGGCTACACCTTC. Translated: CASSPPGTGYNYGYTF.

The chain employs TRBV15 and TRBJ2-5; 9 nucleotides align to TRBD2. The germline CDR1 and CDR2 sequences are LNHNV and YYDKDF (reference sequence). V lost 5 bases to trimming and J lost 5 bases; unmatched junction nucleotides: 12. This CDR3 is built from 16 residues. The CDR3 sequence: CATSGSLAGLGETQYF. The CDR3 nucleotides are TGTGCCACCAGCGGGTCTCTAGCGGGATTGGGGGAGACCCAGTACTTC. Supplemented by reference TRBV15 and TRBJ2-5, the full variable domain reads DAMVIQNPRYQVTQFGKPVTLSCSQTLNHNVMYWYQQKSSQAPKLLFHYYDKDFNNEADTPDNFQSRRPNTSFCFLDIRSPGLGDTAMYLCATSGSLAGLGETQYFGPGTRLLVL.

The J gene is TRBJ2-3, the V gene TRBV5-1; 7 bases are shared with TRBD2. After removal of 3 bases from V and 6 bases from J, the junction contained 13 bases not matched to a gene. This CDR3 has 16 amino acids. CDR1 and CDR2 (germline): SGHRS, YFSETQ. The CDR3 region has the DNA TGCGCCAGCAGCTCCCTGGAAGGGACTAACATCGATACGCAGTATTTT. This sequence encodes CASSSLEGTNIDTQYF.

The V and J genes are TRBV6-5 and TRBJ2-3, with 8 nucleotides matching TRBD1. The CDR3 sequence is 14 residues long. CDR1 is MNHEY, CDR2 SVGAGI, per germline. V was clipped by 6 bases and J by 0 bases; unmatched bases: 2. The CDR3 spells CASRRDRSTDTQYF. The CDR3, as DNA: TGTGCCAGCAGGAGGGACAGGAGCACAGATACGCAGTATTTT.

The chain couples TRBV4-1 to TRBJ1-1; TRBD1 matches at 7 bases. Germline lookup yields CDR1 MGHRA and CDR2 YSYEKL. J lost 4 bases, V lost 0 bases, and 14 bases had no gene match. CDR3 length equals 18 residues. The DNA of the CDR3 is TGCGCCAGCAGCCAAGATGTTGAAGCGAGGGGGCGAGTCACTGAAGCTTTCTTT. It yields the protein CASSQDVEARGRVTEAFF.

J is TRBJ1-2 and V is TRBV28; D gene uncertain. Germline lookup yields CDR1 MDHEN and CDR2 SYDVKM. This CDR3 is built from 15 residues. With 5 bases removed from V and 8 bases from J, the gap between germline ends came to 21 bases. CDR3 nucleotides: TGTGCCAGCAGTCGTATTACAGTGACATATGGAGGCTACACCTTC. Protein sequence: CASSRITVTYGGYTF.

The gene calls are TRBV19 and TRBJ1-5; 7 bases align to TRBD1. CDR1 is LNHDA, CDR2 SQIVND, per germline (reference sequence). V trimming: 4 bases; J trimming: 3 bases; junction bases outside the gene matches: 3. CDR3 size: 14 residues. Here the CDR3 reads CASSTGTVNQPQHF. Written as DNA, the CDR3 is TGTGCCAGTAGTACCGGGACAGTCAATCAGCCCCAGCATTTT.

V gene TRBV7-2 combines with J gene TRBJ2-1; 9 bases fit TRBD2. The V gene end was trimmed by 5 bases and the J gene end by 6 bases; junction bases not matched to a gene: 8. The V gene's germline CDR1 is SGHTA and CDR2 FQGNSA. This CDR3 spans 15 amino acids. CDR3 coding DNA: TGTGCCAGCAGCACGGCTAGCGGGGACTTCAATGAGCAGTTCTTC. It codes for CASSTASGDFNEQFF.

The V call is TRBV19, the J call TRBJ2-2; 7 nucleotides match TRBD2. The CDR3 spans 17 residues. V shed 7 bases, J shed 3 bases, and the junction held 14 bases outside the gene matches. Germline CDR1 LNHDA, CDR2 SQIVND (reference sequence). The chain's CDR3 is CASTTSGSGGYTGELFF. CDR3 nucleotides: TGTGCCAGTACCACTTCGGGATCCGGGGGGTACACCGGGGAGCTGTTTTTT.

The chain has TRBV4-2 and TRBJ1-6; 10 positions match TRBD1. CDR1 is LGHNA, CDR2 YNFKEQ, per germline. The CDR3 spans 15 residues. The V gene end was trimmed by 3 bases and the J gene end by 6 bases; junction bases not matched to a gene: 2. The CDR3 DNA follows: TGTGCCAGCAGCCACGGGACAGGGGTTAATTCACCCCTCCACTTT. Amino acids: CASSHGTGVNSPLHF.

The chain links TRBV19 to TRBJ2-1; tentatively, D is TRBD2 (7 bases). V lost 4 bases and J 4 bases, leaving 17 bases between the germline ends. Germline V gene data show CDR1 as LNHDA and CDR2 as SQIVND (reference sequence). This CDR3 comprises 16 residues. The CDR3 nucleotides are TGTGCCAGTAGTAAGATTAGGGGGGGGACTTACAATGAGCAGTTCTTC. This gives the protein CASSKIRGGTYNEQFF.